One and the same sample provided the 11 T cell receptor beta chains below, sequenced in a study of blood T cell repertoires in COVID-19. Some clones are missing from TCRdb's copy, which holds only in-frame ones; the method was immunoSEQ multiplex PCR. Of tens of thousands of clones listed, roughly four fifths are singletons. Sequencing was performed on peripheral blood. Every receptor here comes from a man between 45 and 60 years old with COVID-19, enrolled during active disease.

In DNA form, the CDR3 reads TGTGCCAGCAGTTCCCCCCGGTGGGGGGCCGGGGAGCTGTTTTTT. It codes for CASSSPRWGAGELFF. J is TRBJ2-2 and V is TRBV27, with D perhaps TRBD2 (6 bases). V was clipped by 4 bases and J by 6 bases, with 15 bases between them. This CDR3 contains 15 residues. CDR1 is MNHEY, CDR2 SMNVEV, per germline (reference sequence).

This clone was picked up a small number of times. The chain recombines TRBV15 with TRBJ2-1; TRBD1 is a possible D gene (5 bases). Germline CDR1 and CDR2: LNHNV and YYDKDF (reference sequence). Deletions cut 0 bases from V and 0 bases from J, with 15 bases between. The CDR3 length is 18 residues. The CDR3 spells CATSRDKGQGSSYNEQFF. In DNA, the CDR3 is TGTGCCACCAGCAGAGATAAAGGGCAGGGAAGCTCCTACAATGAGCAGTTCTTC.

Here the CDR3 DNA reads TGTGCCAGCAGTGGACAGGGGGCCTTCGGCTATGGCTACACCTTC. As protein: CASSGQGAFGYGYTF. The rearrangement joins TRBV25-1 to TRBJ1-2; 10 nucleotides match TRBD1. Germline loops: CDR1 MGHDK, CDR2 SYGVNS. J was trimmed by 4 bases and V by 4 bases; bases with no gene match: 6. The CDR3 has 15 amino acids.

The chain carries TRBV13 and TRBJ1-3; TRBD1 matches at 7 bases. The CDR3 runs 18 residues. CDR1 is PRHDT and CDR2 is FYEKMQ in the germline V gene (reference sequence). V shed 4 bases, J shed 4 bases, and the junction held 16 bases outside the gene matches. In DNA form, the CDR3 reads TGTGCCAGCAGCTCCGAGGGGGCTTCCGACGCTCTGGGAAACACCATATATTTT. Translating it yields CASSSEGASDALGNTIYF.

V is TRBV2 and J is TRBJ1-5, with TRBD1 matching over 7 bases. The CDR3 contains 13 residues. CDR1 is SNHLY, CDR2 FYNNEI, per germline. The V segment lost 11 bases and the J segment 3 bases; nucleotides outside the gene matches: 7. The CDR3 nucleotides read TGTGCCGCGGGCCAGGGGGACAATCAGCCCCAGCATTTT. Its protein product is CAAGQGDNQPQHF. The whole variable domain, filled in from reference TRBV2 and TRBJ1-5, reads EPEVTQTPSHQVTQMGQEVILRCVPISNHLYFYWYRQILGQKVEFLVSFYNNEISEKSEIFDDQFSVERPDGSNFTLKIRSTKLEDSAMYFCAAGQGDNQPQHFGDGTRLSIL.

The chain uses TRBV11-2 and TRBJ2-1; D perhaps matches TRBD2 (6 bases). This CDR3 has 15 amino acids. V dropped 5 bases and J dropped 0 bases, with 11 bases sitting between them. The germline V gene has CDR1 SGHAT and CDR2 FQNNGV. The DNA of the CDR3 is TGTGCCAGCAGCCTAGCGCCGAGCTCCTACAATGAGCAGTTCTTC. Translated: CASSLAPSSYNEQFF.

The chain uses TRBV9 and TRBJ1-1; 7 bases fit TRBD1. Germline CDR1 is SGDLS and CDR2 is YYNGEE. The CDR3 loop spans 14 amino acids. V shed 3 bases and J 6 bases; nucleotides not matched to a gene: 8. The CDR3 region has the DNA TGTGCCAGCAGCGACCGCCCGACAGGGTCTGAAGCTTTCTTT. It is translated as CASSDRPTGSEAFF.

This clone is a singleton in its sample. The chain couples TRBV7-2 to TRBJ1-3, with D unresolved. Germline CDR1 SGHTA, CDR2 FQGNSA. V lost 2 bases to trimming and J lost 1 base, with 15 bases between them. This CDR3 contains 17 residues. The CDR3 nucleotides read TGTGCCAGCAGCTTAAACTCTCCTCTTTCATCTGGAAACACCATATATTTT. Protein sequence: CASSLNSPLSSGNTIYF.

Of note for this clone: Other DNA variants within this sample encode the same CDR3. CDR3 sequence: CASSPGQGTDTQYF. The CDR3 DNA follows: TGCGCCAGCAGCCCGGGACAGGGAACAGATACGCAGTATTTT. This chain uses TRBV5-1 with TRBJ2-3, with 9 positions matching TRBD1. This CDR3 comprises 14 residues. The J segment lost 3 bases and the V segment lost 4 bases, leaving 3 bases of the junction unmatched. In germline, CDR1 is SGHRS, CDR2 YFSETQ.

The genes are TRBV19 and TRBJ2-2; perhaps TRBD1 as D (7 bases). Trimming took off 5 bases at V and 5 bases at J, with 12 bases between the two ends. Germline values: CDR1 LNHDA, CDR2 SQIVND (reference sequence). CDR3 length: 14 amino acids. CDR3 bases: TGTGCCAGTAGTGCAGGGGGGAAAACCGGGGAGCTGTTTTTT. It is translated as CASSAGGKTGELFF.

The gene calls are TRBV7-9 and TRBJ2-1; D is possibly TRBD1 (5 bases). The CDR3 sequence is 13 residues long. Germline loops: CDR1 SEHNR, CDR2 FQNEAQ (reference sequence). Trimming cost V 3 bases and J 8 bases, with 11 bases left between them. CDR3 sequence reads: CASSLIGADEQFF. The CDR3 region has the DNA TGTGCCAGCAGCTTGATAGGGGCGGATGAGCAGTTCTTC.